These T cell receptor beta chains were read from a single sample in a study of cytomegalovirus exposure and HLA in healthy donors. TCRdb's table, derived via immunoSEQ multiplex PCR, lists solely in-frame clones and lacks some. The table includes tens of thousands of clones, around nine tenths detected once. The sequenced sample was PBMCs. These receptors were obtained from a woman younger than 30 in good health and CMV-seropositive. Each CDR3 is given with its conserved first and last residue. A D gene is named only where the DNA matches it firmly. The size field is filled for only some rows; it gives once, few, many or a size class.

j_gene	d_gene	abundance	v_gene	CDR3nt	CDR3aa
TRBJ1-4	.	.	TRBV5-4	TGTGCCAGCAGCTTGGACAGGATAGATGAAAAACTGTTTTTT	CASSLDRIDEKLFF
TRBJ1-1	TRBD1	.	TRBV30	TGTGCCTGGAGTGTACAGGGGGAAAACACTGAAGCTTTCTTT	CAWSVQGENTEAFF
TRBJ2-1	TRBD2	.	TRBV4-2	TGTGCCAGCAGCCAAGATGGCGCTAGCGGCAATGAGCAGTTCTTC	CASSQDGASGNEQFF
TRBJ1-2	TRBD1	.	TRBV5-1	TGCGCCAGCAGCGTAGGACAGGGGGCGTATGATGGCTACACCTTC	CASSVGQGAYDGYTF
TRBJ2-3	.	few	TRBV5-1	TGCGCCAGCAGCTTAAGGGGGACGCCCGGGGCCGGGGCAGATACGCAGTATTTT	CASSLRGTPGAGADTQYF
TRBJ1-2	TRBD1	.	TRBV6-1	TGTGCCAGCAGTGAAGTGGCAGACAGGGACATCTATGGCTACACCTTC	CASSEVADRDIYGYTF
TRBJ2-2	TRBD1	.	TRBV2	TGTGCCAGCAGTCCTGACAGGGGCCTCTCCGGGGAGCTGTTTTTT	CASSPDRGLSGELFF
TRBJ2-3	TRBD1	.	TRBV7-2	TGTGCCAGCAGCCTCGTCACAGGGGGACTTTTCACAGATACGCAGTATTTT	CASSLVTGGLFTDTQYF
TRBJ1-4	TRBD1	.	TRBV4-1	TGCGCCAGCAGCCAAGATGGGGACAGGGGAAATGAAAAACTGTTTTTT	CASSQDGDRGNEKLFF
TRBJ2-3	TRBD2	.	TRBV9	TGTGCCAGCAGCCCCCGACCCCTGGTAGCGGGGGGGCCGAGTACGCAGTATTTT	CASSPRPLVAGGPSTQYF
TRBJ2-5	TRBD1	.	TRBV19	TGTGCCAGTGGTTCGGGACAGGTACAAGAGACCCAGTACTTC	CASGSGQVQETQYF
TRBJ2-3	.	.	TRBV7-6	TGTGCCAGCAGCTCCATGGCTAGCGAGCTAACAGATACGCAGTATTTT	CASSSMASELTDTQYF
TRBJ2-7	.	.	TRBV4-3	TGCGCCAGCAGCCAAGAAAGACAGTCCTACGAGCAGTACTTC	CASSQERQSYEQYF
TRBJ2-7	TRBD2	.	TRBV10-3	TGTGCCGCGTCTCCCGGGACTAGCGATGAGCAGTACTTC	CAASPGTSDEQYF
TRBJ2-7	TRBD1	.	TRBV28	TGTGCCAGCCGACCGACAGGGGCCTACGAGCAGTACTTC	CASRPTGAYEQYF
TRBJ2-3	.	once	TRBV9	TGTGCCAGCAGCGTAGACGGGACAACCACAGATACGCAGTATTTT	CASSVDGTTTDTQYF
TRBJ2-7	TRBD2	.	TRBV7-8	TGTGCCAGCAGCTTAAGCGGGGCCTACTACGAGCAGTACTTC	CASSLSGAYYEQYF
TRBJ2-7	.	few	TRBV2	TGTGCCAGCAGTGAAGTTGGGACACCGAACTCCTACGAGCAGTACTTC	CASSEVGTPNSYEQYF
TRBJ2-7	.	.	TRBV28	TGTGCCAGCGGCCGCCGGGGAGGACGCTCCTACGAGCAGTACTTC	CASGRRGGRSYEQYF
TRBJ2-7	.	.	TRBV2	TGTGCCACCCAAAGTGGGAGAGGGTCCTACGAGCAGTACTTC	CATQSGRGSYEQYF
TRBJ2-6	.	.	TRBV6-1	TGTGCCAGCAGTGAAAGTACAGGCTCTGGGGCCAACGTCCTGACTTTC	CASSESTGSGANVLTF
TRBJ1-4	.	.	TRBV28	TGTGCCAGCAGTTTATGGTTAGGCGGACAGCCAACTAATGAAAAACTGTTTTTT	CASSLWLGGQPTNEKLFF
TRBJ2-1	.	.	TRBV19	TGTGCCAGTAGAGGGGGGACAGACTATTCAAGCTCCTACAATGAGCAGTTCTTC	CASRGGTDYSSSYNEQFF
TRBJ2-4	.	.	TRBV13	TGTGCCAGCAGCTTCCGCGCAGGTCACAGGGTGCCAAACATTCAGTACTTC	CASSFRAGHRVPNIQYF
TRBJ2-1	.	.	TRBV19	TGTGCCAGTAGTCCCCTGACGGGGGACAATGAGCAGTTCTTC	CASSPLTGDNEQFF
TRBJ2-7	TRBD1	once	TRBV7-2	TGTGCCAGCAGCTTAGTTTCGGGACAGGGTTCCTACGAGCAGTACTTC	CASSLVSGQGSYEQYF
TRBJ2-3	.	.	TRBV27	TGTGCCAGCACCTCGTACACAGATACGCAGTATTTT	CASTSYTDTQYF
TRBJ1-1	.	.	TRBV29-1	TGCAGCGCCGAGGCCGGAGGGGTGAACACTGAAGCTTTCTTT	CSAEAGGVNTEAFF
TRBJ2-5	TRBD1	.	TRBV7-2	TGTGCCAGCAGCCCTTTGGGGACCGGGACAGGGGTACAAGAGACCCAGTACTTC	CASSPLGTGTGVQETQYF
TRBJ2-4	.	.	TRBV16	TGTGCCAGCAGCCAATCGCTCGAGCACATTCAGTACTTC	CASSQSLEHIQYF
TRBJ1-2	TRBD1	.	TRBV29-1	TGCAGCGTTGGCCGGACGGACAGGACCCGCCGGGGCGATGGCTACACCTTC	CSVGRTDRTRRGDGYTF
TRBJ2-3	.	.	TRBV21-1	TGTGCCAGCAGCAAAACGACAGGAGGTGACTGCTCTAGCACAGATACGCAGTATTTT	CASSKTTGGDCSSTDTQYF
TRBJ2-7	.	.	TRBV7-9	TGTGCCAGCAGCTTATTGGGGGGACCCACTCCCTCCTACGAGCAGTACTTC	CASSLLGGPTPSYEQYF
TRBJ2-5	TRBD2	.	TRBV9	TGTGCCAGCAGCGCTGGGACTAGCGGGATGGGAGAGACCCAGTACTTC	CASSAGTSGMGETQYF
TRBJ2-6	.	.	TRBV19	TGTGCCAGTAGTCGGGACACCGTCTCTGGGGCCAACGTCCTGACTTTC	CASSRDTVSGANVLTF
TRBJ2-7	TRBD2	.	TRBV10-3	TGTGCCATCAGTGGGGGGGGGACTTCCTCCTACGAGCAGTACTTC	CAISGGGTSSYEQYF
TRBJ1-5	TRBD1	.	TRBV4-1	TGCGCCAGCAGCCGGACAGGGCTTCAGCCCCAGCATTTT	CASSRTGLQPQHF
TRBJ2-1	TRBD2	.	TRBV29-1	TGCAGCGTTGTTAGCGGGGGGGGCAATGAGCAGTTCTTC	CSVVSGGGNEQFF
TRBJ2-1	TRBD2	.	TRBV11-2	TGTGCCAGCAGCTTAATAGGAGCGGGAACATACAATGAGCAGTTCTTC	CASSLIGAGTYNEQFF
TRBJ2-1	TRBD2	.	TRBV6-1	TGTGCCAGCAGTGTAAGTAGCGGGACCTACAATGAGCAGTTCTTC	CASSVSSGTYNEQFF
TRBJ2-1	TRBD2	.	TRBV6-4	TGTGCCAGCAGCTTGGGACTAGCGGACTACAATGAGCAGTTCTTC	CASSLGLADYNEQFF
TRBJ2-1	TRBD2	.	TRBV6-4	TGTGCCAGCAGTGAGGGACTAGCGGGAGATGAGCAGTTCTTC	CASSEGLAGDEQFF
TRBJ1-2	.	.	TRBV7-9	TGTGCCAGCAGCCCAGGGAGGGGGGGTGGCTACACCTTC	CASSPGRGGGYTF
TRBJ2-7	.	.	TRBV11-1	TGTGCCAGCAGCCTGGACAGATACGAGCAGTACTTC	CASSLDRYEQYF
TRBJ2-1	.	.	TRBV11-2	TGTGCCAGCAGCTCCTTACTCGTCGACAATGAGCAGTTCTTC	CASSSLLVDNEQFF
TRBJ2-1	.	.	TRBV5-5	TGTGCCAGCAGCCATGCAGCGAACCGAGAAAACAATGAGCAGTTCTTC	CASSHAANRENNEQFF
TRBJ2-4	TRBD1	.	TRBV6-1	TGTGCCAGCAGGACGCCGGGACAGAACATTCAGTACTTC	CASRTPGQNIQYF
TRBJ2-7	.	.	TRBV7-8	TGTGCCAGCAGCTATGAGGAACTCTCCTACGAGCAGTACTTC	CASSYEELSYEQYF
TRBJ2-2	.	.	TRBV30	TGTGCCTGGACCAGGACAGTAAACACCGGGGAGCTGTTTTTT	CAWTRTVNTGELFF
TRBJ1-1	.	.	TRBV6-1	TGTGCCAGCAGTGGCCCCGGGACACTGAACACTGAAGCTTTCTTT	CASSGPGTLNTEAFF
TRBJ1-2	.	.	TRBV19	TGTGCCAGTAGTATAGTAGGAACAGGGTACGGCTACACCTTC	CASSIVGTGYGYTF
TRBJ2-3	TRBD1	.	TRBV10-2	TGCGCCAGCAGCAGGACCGGGACAGGGGGTAAAGAGGATACGCAGTATTTT	CASSRTGTGGKEDTQYF
TRBJ1-5	TRBD1	.	TRBV2	TGTGCCAGCAGGCGACTACGACAGGGGAATCAGCCCCAGCATTTT	CASRRLRQGNQPQHF
TRBJ2-3	.	.	TRBV18	TGTGCCAGCTCACCGAAGCGGGATACGCAGTATTTT	CASSPKRDTQYF
TRBJ2-7	TRBD2	.	TRBV5-4	TGTGCCAGCAGCCTTAGCGGGACCTCCTACGAGCAGTACTTC	CASSLSGTSYEQYF
TRBJ2-7	.	.	TRBV28	TGTGCCAGCAGTTTGCGGAATAGCTACTACGAGCAGTACTTC	CASSLRNSYYEQYF
TRBJ1-2	TRBD1	.	TRBV27	TGTGCCAGCAGTTCCCCGATGAGGGGGCTTCGTGGCTACACCTTC	CASSSPMRGLRGYTF
TRBJ2-2	TRBD2	.	TRBV30	TGTGCCTGGAGTTTTCAGCGGGACGGGGAGCTGTTTTTT	CAWSFQRDGELFF
TRBJ2-3	TRBD2	.	TRBV5-6	TGTGCCAGCAGCTTGATTTTAAGCGGGGATACAGATACGCAGTATTTT	CASSLILSGDTDTQYF